This passage covers 20 T cell receptor beta chains from one sample sequenced in a study of blood T cell repertoires in COVID-19 (TCRdb year 2020). Library preparation employed the immunoSEQ multiplex PCR assay. This immuneACCESS table, as held by TCRdb, lists in-frame sequences with V and J called but not all clones. Of the missing ones, under half trace to an unresolved V gene in checked studies; the others have no known cause. Within this sample are tens of thousands of clones, with roughly nine tenths of them counted one time only. The ten most abundant clones make up about 1.3% of the sample. Sequencing used peripheral blood. The receptors here all came from a man between 60 and 75 years old with acute or convalescent COVID-19.

The chain uses TRBV29-1 and TRBJ2-2, with 14 bases identical to TRBD2. This CDR3 contains 14 residues. CDR1 and CDR2 (germline): SQVTM, ANQGSEA. With 7 bases clipped from V and 7 bases from J, the junction kept 5 bases outside the gene matches. This CDR3 is CSGGLAGGSGELFF. The CDR3 DNA follows: TGCAGCGGTGGACTAGCGGGGGGAAGCGGGGAGCTGTTTTTT.

The count of this clone is one. This CDR3 reads CASSQGTLYGYTF. The CDR3, as DNA: TGTGCCAGCAGCCAAGGCACTTTATATGGCTACACCTTC. The rearrangement uses TRBV3-1 (or the pseudogene TRBV3-2) and TRBJ1-2, with D hard to call. The V end lost 1 base, the J end lost 5 bases, and 8 bases lay between the germline ends. CDR1 LGHDT and CDR2 YNNKEL come from the germline V gene (reference sequence). The CDR3 loop spans 13 amino acids.

The rearrangement joins TRBV19 to TRBJ1-2, with D perhaps TRBD1 (6 bases). Trimming left V 5 bases short and J 4 bases short, with 17 bases between. The CDR3 runs to 15 residues. Germline loops: CDR1 LNHDA, CDR2 SQIVND (reference sequence). The DNA for the CDR3 is TGTGCCAGTAGTCTCGGTATCGACAGGATCTATGGCTACACCTTC. As protein: CASSLGIDRIYGYTF.

The V call is TRBV27, the J call TRBJ2-1; 8 bases are shared with TRBD1. The CDR3 runs 14 residues. V lost 6 bases and J lost 3; bases outside the gene matches: 4. The V gene's germline CDR1 is MNHEY and CDR2 SMNVEV (reference sequence). The CDR3 reads CASRGTGYYNEQFF. For the CDR3, the DNA is TGTGCCAGCAGGGGGACAGGCTACTACAATGAGCAGTTCTTC.

The J gene is TRBJ1-3, the V gene TRBV19; tentatively, D is TRBD1 (5 bases). This CDR3 is built from 14 residues. Germline V gene lookup returns CDR1 LNHDA and CDR2 SQIVND (reference sequence). The V and J ends lost 5 bases and 0 bases respectively, with 8 bases between them. The CDR3 region has the DNA TGTGCCAGTAGTCGGGACTCCTCTGGAAACACCATATATTTT. This gives the protein CASSRDSSGNTIYF.

The chain recombines TRBV5-1 with TRBJ1-2, with TRBD1 identical over 8 bases. The CDR3 runs 13 residues. CDR1 SGHRS and CDR2 YFSETQ come from the germline V gene. With 3 bases clipped from V and 4 bases from J, the junction kept 2 bases outside the gene matches. For the CDR3, the DNA is TGCGCCAGCAGCTCAACAGGGGGCTATGGCTACACCTTC. Translation: CASSSTGGYGYTF.

The chain has TRBV6-6 and TRBJ2-7; 10 bases fit TRBD1. J lost 3 bases, V lost 11 bases, and 7 bases had no gene match. The germline V gene has CDR1 MNHNY and CDR2 SVGAGI (reference sequence). CDR3 size: 13 residues. The CDR3, as DNA: TGTGCCCACCGACAGGGGGCGGGCTACGAGCAGTACTTC. Translation: CAHRQGAGYEQYF.

The V and J genes are TRBV5-6 and TRBJ2-3; a weak D match, TRBD2 (5 bases). Trimming stripped 4 bases from V and 5 bases from J, with 14 bases between. The CDR3 extends over 14 amino acids. Per the germline V gene, CDR1 is SGHDT and CDR2 is YYEEEE. The CDR3 DNA reads as TGTGCCAGCAGCGCCGGTCCCGGGGTAGATACGCAGTATTTT. Translated: CASSAGPGVDTQYF.

The chain employs TRBV7-8 and TRBJ1-6; 9 nucleotides align to TRBD1. CDR3 length: 15 residues. Germline trimming cut 5 bases from V and 7 bases from J; bases unmatched to any gene: 6. Germline V gene data show CDR1 as SGHVS and CDR2 as FQNEAQ. DNA of the CDR3: TGTGCCAGCAGCCCCCCGGACAGGGGCAATTCACCCCTCCACTTT. Protein: CASSPPDRGNSPLHF.

The J gene is TRBJ1-4, the V gene TRBV3-1 (or the pseudogene TRBV3-2); 8 nucleotides agree with TRBD1. Germline trimming cut 4 bases from V and 7 bases from J; bases unmatched to any gene: 8. CDR1 is LGHDT and CDR2 is YNNKEL in the germline V gene (reference sequence). This CDR3 spans 15 amino acids. CDR3 region: CASSPQQGAGEKLFF. The CDR3 DNA sequence: TGTGCCAGCAGCCCCCAGCAGGGGGCAGGTGAAAAACTGTTTTTT.

This clone was detected only a few times. This chain connects TRBV5-4 to TRBJ1-3; D is perhaps TRBD1 (6 bases). Trimming cost V 4 bases and J 4 bases, with 12 bases left between them. The germline CDR1 and CDR2 sequences are SGHNT and YYREEE (reference sequence). The CDR3 runs 14 residues. CDR3 DNA: TGTGCCAGCAGCCAACAGGGATCCGGAAACACCATATATTTT. The encoded protein is CASSQQGSGNTIYF.

J is TRBJ1-5 and V is TRBV7-2; TRBD1 aligns across 8 bases. The CDR3 contains 15 residues. Germline V gene lookup returns CDR1 SGHTA and CDR2 FQGNSA. The V and J ends lost 1 base and 3 bases, in that order; junction bases with no gene match: 2. CDR3 residues: CASSLGQGNNQPQHF. CDR3 DNA: TGTGCCAGCAGCTTAGGACAGGGGAACAATCAGCCCCAGCATTTT.

On this clone itself: Within the sample, other DNA sequences also encode this same CDR3. The chain joins TRBV5-1 to TRBJ1-3; D is unclear. The ends were cut back, 3 bases at V and 0 bases at J, with 7 bases in the middle. Germline V lookup: CDR1 SGHRS, CDR2 YFSETQ. This CDR3 has 14 amino acids. The CDR3 DNA is TGCGCCAGCAGCTCCGGGAGCTCTGGAAACACCATATATTTT. Residues: CASSSGSSGNTIYF.

This clone was detected once. The chain uses TRBV24-1 and TRBJ1-2, with D possibly TRBD1 on 6 matching bases. Between the trimmed V and J ends, which lost 2 bases and 8 bases, there was a span of 11 bases. Per germline, CDR1 KGHDR and CDR2 SFDVKD. This CDR3 has 13 amino acids. The CDR3: CATSDYTDRGYTF. The DNA for the CDR3 is TGTGCCACCAGTGATTACACTGACAGGGGCTACACCTTC.

This rearrangement joins TRBV27 to TRBJ1-1, with 9 bases that match TRBD1. CDR3 length: 18 amino acids. The V gene end was trimmed by 6 bases and the J gene end by 5 bases; junction bases not matched to a gene: 19. Germline CDR1 and CDR2: MNHEY and SMNVEV (reference sequence). The CDR3 DNA reads as TGTGCCAGCAGAGTTTCAACCCGGTACCGGGACAGGGAAACTGAAGCTTTCTTT. Amino acids: CASRVSTRYRDRETEAFF.

The genes are TRBV2 and TRBJ2-2; possibly TRBD2 for D (5 bases). This CDR3 comprises 13 residues. The germline CDR1 and CDR2 sequences are SNHLY and FYNNEI. Trimming removed 6 bases at V and 7 bases at J, with 12 bases between. The CDR3 spells CASSDRRIGELFF. CDR3 DNA: TGTGCCAGCAGCGACCGGAGGATCGGGGAGCTGTTTTTT.

This chain joins TRBV7-3 and TRBJ1-1; D remains unclear. The CDR3 totals 13 residues. V lost 5 bases, J lost 1 base, and 8 bases lay in between. CDR1 is SGHTA, CDR2 FQGTGA, per germline. The CDR3 region is CASSPPENTEAFF. For the CDR3, the DNA is TGTGCCAGCAGCCCCCCAGAGAACACTGAAGCTTTCTTT.

The chain has TRBV18 and TRBJ2-7; TRBD2 matches at 7 bases. This CDR3 spans 13 amino acids. The V and J ends lost 3 bases and 2 bases, in that order; junction bases with no gene match: 1. Germline CDR1 KGHSH, CDR2 LQKENI. The CDR3 DNA sequence: TGTGCCAGCTCACCCGGGGGGACCTACGAGCAGTACTTC. Protein sequence: CASSPGGTYEQYF. The full variable domain, completed using reference TRBV18 and TRBJ2-7, is NAGVMQNPRHLVRRRGQEARLRCSPMKGHSHVYWYRQLPEEGLKFMVYLQKENIIDESGMPKERFSAEFPKEGPSILRIQQVVRGDSAAYFCASSPGGTYEQYFGPGTRLTVT.

The chain carries TRBV29-1 and TRBJ1-4; possible D gene TRBD1, 6 bases. Germline V gives CDR1 SQVTM, CDR2 ANQGSEA. Trimming took 3 bases from V and 5 from J, leaving 16 bases between them. This CDR3 comprises 15 residues. CDR3 nucleotide sequence: TGCAGCGTTGATGGCGCGGGGGCGGCCAATGAAAAACTGTTTTTT. This translates into CSVDGAGAANEKLFF.

The chain carries TRBV7-3 and TRBJ2-1; 8 bases are a match to TRBD2. Trimming took 5 bases from V and 9 from J; bases not matched to a gene: 12. The CDR3 loop spans 15 amino acids. Per the germline V gene, CDR1 is SGHTA and CDR2 is FQGTGA. This CDR3 is CASSPHSGVTTEQFF. The CDR3 nucleotides read TGTGCCAGCAGCCCGCATAGCGGGGTAACGACTGAGCAGTTCTTC. Combining the CDR3 with reference TRBV7-3 and TRBJ2-1 gives the whole variable domain GAGVSQTPSNKVTEKGKYVELRCDPISGHTALYWYRQSLGQGPEFLIYFQGTGAADDSGLPNDRFFAVRPEGSVSTLKIQRTERGDSAVYLCASSPHSGVTTEQFFGPGTRLTVL.